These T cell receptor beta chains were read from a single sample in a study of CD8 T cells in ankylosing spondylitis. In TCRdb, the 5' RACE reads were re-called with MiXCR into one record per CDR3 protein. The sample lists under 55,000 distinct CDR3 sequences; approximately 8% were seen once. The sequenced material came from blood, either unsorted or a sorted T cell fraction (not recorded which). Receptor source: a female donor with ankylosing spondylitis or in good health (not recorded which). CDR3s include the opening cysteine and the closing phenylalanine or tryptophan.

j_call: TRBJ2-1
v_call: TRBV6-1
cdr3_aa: CASSPLGSGGAYNEQFF

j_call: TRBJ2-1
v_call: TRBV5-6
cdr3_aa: CASSLAVGEQFF

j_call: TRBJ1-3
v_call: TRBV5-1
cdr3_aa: CASRADRGSGNTIYF

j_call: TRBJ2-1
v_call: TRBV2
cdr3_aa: CASTRTSGGSYNEQFF

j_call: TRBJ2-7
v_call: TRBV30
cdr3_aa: CAWQRLAGTEQYF

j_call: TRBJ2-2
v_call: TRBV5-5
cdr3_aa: CASSLEAGGELFF

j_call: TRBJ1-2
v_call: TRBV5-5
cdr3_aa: CASSLLTGDGYTF

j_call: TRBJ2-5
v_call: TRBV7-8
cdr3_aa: CASSLDGTQYF

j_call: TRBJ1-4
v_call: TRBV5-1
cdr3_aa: CASSRGQINEKLFF

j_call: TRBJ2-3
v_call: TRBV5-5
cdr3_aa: CASSLVQGALPSTDTQYF

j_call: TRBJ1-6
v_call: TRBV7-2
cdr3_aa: CASSLEYSSYNSPLHF

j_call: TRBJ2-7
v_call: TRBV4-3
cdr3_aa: CASSQAPPGGIITYEQYF

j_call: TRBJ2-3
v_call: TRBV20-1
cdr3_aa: CSARDPSGPTDTQYF

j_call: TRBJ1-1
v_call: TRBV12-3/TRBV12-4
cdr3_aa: CASRGTEAFF

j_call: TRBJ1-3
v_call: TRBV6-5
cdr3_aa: CASSYSFSQGLSGNTIYF

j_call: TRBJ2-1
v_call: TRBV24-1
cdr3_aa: CATAGTRSYNEQFF

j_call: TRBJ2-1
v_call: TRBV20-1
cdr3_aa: CSAPRDRDLREQFF

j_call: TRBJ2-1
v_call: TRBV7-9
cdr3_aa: CASSPTGREDYNEQFF

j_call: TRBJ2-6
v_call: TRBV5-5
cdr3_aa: CASSLKSGGTGANVLTF

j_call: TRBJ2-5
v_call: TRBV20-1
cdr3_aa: CSARRALGGETQYF

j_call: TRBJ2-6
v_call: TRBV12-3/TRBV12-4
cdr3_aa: CASSRHRGRAGANVLTF

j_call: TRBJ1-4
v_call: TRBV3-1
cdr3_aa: CASSQDLGGVKLFF

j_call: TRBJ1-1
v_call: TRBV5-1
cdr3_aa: CASSPGTGRNTEAFF

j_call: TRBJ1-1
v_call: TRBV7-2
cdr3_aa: CASSFINTEAFF

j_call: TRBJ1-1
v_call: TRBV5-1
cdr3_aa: CASSFLSGEAFF

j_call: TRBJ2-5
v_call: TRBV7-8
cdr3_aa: CASSLVTGGETQYF

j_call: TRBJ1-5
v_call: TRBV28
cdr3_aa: CASRRDRGEPQHF

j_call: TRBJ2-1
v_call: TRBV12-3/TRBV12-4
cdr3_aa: CASSSAYNEQFF

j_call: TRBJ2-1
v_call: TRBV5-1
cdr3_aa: CASSFGTGGDEQFF

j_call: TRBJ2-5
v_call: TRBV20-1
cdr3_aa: CSARGQRVFQETQYF

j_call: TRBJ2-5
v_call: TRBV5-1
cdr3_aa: CASSLSGGPQETQYF

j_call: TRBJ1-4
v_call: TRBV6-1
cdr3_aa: CASSGTGATNEKLFF

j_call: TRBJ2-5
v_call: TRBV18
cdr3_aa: CASSLRQGNQETQYF

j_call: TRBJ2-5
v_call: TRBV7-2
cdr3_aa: CASSAYLEETQYF

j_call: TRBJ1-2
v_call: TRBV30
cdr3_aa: CAWSPMQGNGYTF

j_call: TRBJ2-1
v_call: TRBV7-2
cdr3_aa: CASSPRTEVEQFF

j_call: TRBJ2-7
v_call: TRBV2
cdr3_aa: CASLWDSGVYEQYF

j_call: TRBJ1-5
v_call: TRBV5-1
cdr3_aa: CASSLGGGVRQPQHF

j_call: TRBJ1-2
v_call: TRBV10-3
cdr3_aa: CAAGNMGIYGYTF

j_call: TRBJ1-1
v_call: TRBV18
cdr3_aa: CASSPLTGGEGEAFF

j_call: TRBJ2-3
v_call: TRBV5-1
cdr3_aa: CASQKSSSGTDTQYF

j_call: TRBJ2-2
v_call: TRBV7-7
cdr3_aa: CASSPDWVTGELFF

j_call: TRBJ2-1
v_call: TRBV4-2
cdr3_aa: CASSQGRRTSRNNEQFF

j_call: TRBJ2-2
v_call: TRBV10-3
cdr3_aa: CAITPSGGNTGELFF

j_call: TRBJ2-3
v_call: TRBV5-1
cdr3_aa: CASSLASGGPDTQYF

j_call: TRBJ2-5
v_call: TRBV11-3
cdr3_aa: CASSATSVGETQYF

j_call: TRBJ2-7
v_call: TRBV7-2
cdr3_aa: CASSLAYGGYEQYF

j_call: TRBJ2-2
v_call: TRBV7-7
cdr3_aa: CASSAEKGRTGELFF

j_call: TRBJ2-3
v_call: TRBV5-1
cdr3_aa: CASSLAWVVATDTQYF

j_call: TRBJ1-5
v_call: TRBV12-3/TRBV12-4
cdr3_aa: CASRPTGGANQPQHF

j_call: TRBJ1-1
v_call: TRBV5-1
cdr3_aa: CASSLEGANTEAFF